This T cell receptor (beta chain) came from a study of cytomegalovirus exposure and HLA in healthy donors. Overall study results and limits: A later analysis linked a missense variant in DCLRE1C to the trimming of TCR beta V and J genes. The likely explanation for a cluster of highly shared sequence variants was sequencing artifact.

Primers included in the PCR were 60 Vbeta and 13 Jbeta primers. Assay: immunoSEQ multiplex PCR; the TCRdb copy retains only in-frame clones and omits some. The sample shows more than 95,000 clones, 60% to 80% of them seen only once. Germline V lookup: CDR1 SNHLY, CDR2 FYNNEI. The V segment lost 2 bases and the J segment 7 bases; nucleotides outside the gene matches: 8. CDR3 length equals 15 residues. A remark on this clone: Its antigen is as yet unknown. Other DNA sequences in this specimen translate into the identical CDR3.

V and J are TRBV2 and TRBJ2-1, with 7 bases aligning to TRBD1. What was sequenced was PBMCs. The sequence was obtained from a man aged 60 to 75 in good health and CMV-seropositive. The CDR3 DNA reads as TGTGCCAGCAGTGAACCTAGGGGGCTAGCAAATGAGCAGTTCTTC. This gives the protein CASSEPRGLANEQFF.